The TCR beta chain under discussion was sequenced for a study of blood T cell repertoires in COVID-19. In the study overall: T cells, B-cell-depleted T cells, or PBMCs supplied cDNA or gDNA.

Participants' own reports of clinical history determined their cohort assignment. Donors of Cohort 3 who recovered were those that had two negative PCRs, clearance, or symptom resolution. Profiling relied on immunoSEQ multiplex PCR, and the TCRdb table lists in-frame clones only, not all of them. The sample contains fewer than 400,000 clones, roughly 90% of which appear only once. The sample consisted of PBMCs or T cells enriched from blood (not recorded which). This receptor was obtained from a man in his fifties or sixties who had recovered from COVID-19.

The DNA of the CDR3 is TGTGCCAGCAGCTTTTACAGGGGTAGTGGCAATCAGCCCCAGCATTTT. Amino acid sequence: CASSFYRGSGNQPQHF. The V and J genes are TRBV7-6 and TRBJ1-5; 7 nucleotides line up with TRBD1. With 3 bases clipped from V and 2 bases from J, the junction kept 7 bases outside the gene matches. This CDR3 is 16 amino acids long. Germline V lookup: CDR1 SGHVS, CDR2 FNYEAQ.